The text below deals with one T cell receptor (beta chain). Its antigen is not identified. This CDR3 spans 14 amino acids. Germline V gene sequence: CDR1 SEHNR, CDR2 FQNEAQ (reference sequence). V was shortened by 1 base and J by 3 bases, with 7 bases between the two germline ends. The entry originates in a study of OX40 agonist ivuxolimab in advanced cancers. Findings of the study overall: Both blood CD4+ and CD8+ T cells showed clonal growth by week 6 at 0.1 to 3.0 mg/kg.

The assay was immunoSEQ multiplex PCR, and TCRdb's table has in-frame clones only and misses some. The table includes about 27,000 clones, 65% to 80% detected once. Blood sampling took place at baseline, cycle 4 day 1, and cycle 7 day 1. The sample here was CD4+ or CD8+ T cells sorted from blood, taken in a trial of the OX40 agonist ivuxolimab. The chain has TRBV7-9 and TRBJ1-5; D might be TRBD1 (5 bases). This receptor was obtained from an adult with an advanced solid tumor such as melanoma, head and neck, liver or kidney cancer. This CDR3 is CASSLGGVNQPQHF. The CDR3 DNA is TGTGCCAGCAGCTTAGGAGGGGTCAATCAGCCCCAGCATTTT.